This T cell receptor beta chain was sequenced for a study of vaccination and CD4 T cells after COVID-19. Study-level results: SARS-CoV-2-reactive clonotypes rose nonsignificantly, with the median going from approximately 21 to 40.

About this clonotype: Its antigen remains unknown.

An Oncomine TCR Beta short-read assay was used to sequence the DNA from cultured CD4+ T cells. A single record per CDR3 protein comes from TCRdb applying MiXCR to the PCR reads. The sample yields about 17,000 distinct CDR3 sequences, about 40% seen once. Treatment in this sample: roughly 10-day PBMC culture with coronavirus spike peptide pools or control peptides (ViraFEST assay). The authors cultured around 2.1 million PBMCs per well with 7.5 to 10 IU/ml IL-2 and roughly 9.3 ug/ml peptide pools. This CDR3 spans 17 amino acids. From germline, CDR1 is SGHVS and CDR2 FQNEAQ. The V segment lost 5 bases and the J segment 4 bases; nucleotides outside the gene matches: 10.

The specimen was CD4+ T cells from blood, cultured in vitro. The J gene is TRBJ2-3, the V gene TRBV7-8; 12 bases align to TRBD2. This TCR was recovered from a human donor who had recovered from COVID-19. The CDR3 protein is CASSPRPWTSGADTQYF. Written as DNA, the CDR3 is TGTGCCAGCAGCCCTAGACCCTGGACTAGCGGGGCAGATACGCAGTATTTT.